This T cell receptor beta chain stems from a study of CD8+CD57+ T cells in acquired aplastic anemia. As for the study in general: DNA from sorted CD4+ and CD8+ cells averaged around 3.5 ug.

The V end lost 4 bases, the J end lost 6 bases, and 19 bases lay between the germline ends. This CDR3 has 15 amino acids. Germline CDR1 SNHLY, CDR2 FYNNEI. Researchers used genomic DNA as the template to profile TCR beta VDJ and CDR3. Via MiXCR, TCRdb re-called the reads, giving one row per CDR3 protein. The sample consists of around 50,000 distinct CDR3 sequences, 57% of them appearing once. Patients chosen for sequencing had shown CD8+CD57+ cell expansion by flow cytometry. Among the patients, all had severe acquired aplastic anemia. None of the patients had been given any therapy when their blood was sampled.

Sequencing input: sorted CD4+, CD8+, or CD8+CD57+ T cells (not recorded which) from PBMCs. The chain links TRBV2 to TRBJ2-7; D is perhaps TRBD1 (6 bases). This clonotype originated in a human donor with aplastic anemia. The CDR3 loop reads CASSAGDIVGIEQYF. The CDR3 DNA reads TGTGCCAGCAGTGCCGGGGACATTGTAGGAATCGAGCAGTACTTC.